The next 14 T cell receptor beta chains were all read from a single sample in a study of blood T cell repertoires in COVID-19. TCRdb keeps only in-frame clones here, not all; method: immunoSEQ multiplex PCR. The sample has a few hundred thousand clones, 75% to 90% seen once. Sequenced: PBMCs or T cells enriched from blood (not recorded which). The receptors stem from a woman in her twenties or thirties who had recovered from COVID-19.

This rearrangement joins TRBV29-1 to TRBJ2-3; D may be TRBD1 (5 bases). CDR1 is SQVTM, CDR2 ANQGSEA, per germline. The CDR3 spans 13 residues. Trimming stripped 6 bases from V and 6 bases from J, with 16 bases between. In DNA form, the CDR3 reads TGCAGCGTCCATACTTTAGCAGGGGATACGCAGTATTTT. The encoded protein is CSVHTLAGDTQYF.

This clone has just one count. The rearrangement links TRBV5-4 to TRBJ2-3, with 7 bases aligning to TRBD2. Trimming took 4 bases from V and 1 from J; bases not matched to a gene: 9. Germline-derived CDR1 and CDR2 are SGHNT and YYREEE (reference sequence). The CDR3 spans 16 residues. Here the CDR3 reads CASSPVREYRTDTQYF. The CDR3 nucleotides read TGTGCCAGCAGCCCTGTGCGGGAGTACCGCACAGATACGCAGTATTTT.

This clone was detected only once. The rearrangement links TRBV2 to TRBJ2-2; no firm D call. The germline CDR1 and CDR2 sequences are SNHLY and FYNNEI. There are 13 residues in the CDR3. V was trimmed by 3 bases and J by 4 bases, leaving 6 bases between them. This CDR3 reads CASSEWSTGELFF. Here the CDR3 DNA reads TGTGCCAGCAGTGAGTGGAGCACCGGGGAGCTGTTTTTT.

V gene TRBV2 combines with J gene TRBJ1-5, with D possibly matching TRBD1 (6 bases). The V end lost 1 base, the J end lost 6 bases, and 10 bases lay between the germline ends. CDR1 is SNHLY and CDR2 is FYNNEI in the germline V gene. This CDR3 comprises 14 residues. CDR3 DNA: TGTGCCAGCAGTGAAGACAGGGTAGCTCAGCCCCAGCATTTT. This encodes CASSEDRVAQPQHF.

The chain carries TRBV30 and TRBJ1-6; 9 positions match TRBD1. The J segment lost 5 bases and the V segment lost 4 bases, leaving 6 bases of the junction unmatched. Looked up from germline, CDR1 is GTSNPN and CDR2 is SVGIG (reference sequence). The CDR3 consists of 15 residues. The CDR3 nucleotides read TGTGCCTGGACCGGACAGGGGTTTAATAATTCACCCCTCCACTTT. Residues: CAWTGQGFNNSPLHF. Based on the CDR3 plus reference TRBV30 and TRBJ1-6, the full variable domain is SQTIHQWPATLVQPVGSPLSLECTVEGTSNPNLYWYRQAAGRGLQLLFYSVGIGQISSEVPQNLSASRPQDRQFILSSKKLLLSDSGFYLCAWTGQGFNNSPLHFGNGTRLTVT.

The CDR3 region has the DNA TGTGCCAGCTACATGAACACTGAAGCTTTCTTT. Translation: CASYMNTEAFF. This chain connects TRBV2 to TRBJ1-1; D is unresolved. There are 11 residues in the CDR3. Germline-derived CDR1 and CDR2 are SNHLY and FYNNEI. The V and J ends lost 8 bases and 0 bases respectively, with 4 bases between them. The entire variable domain, with the rest obtained from reference TRBV2 and TRBJ1-1, is as follows: EPEVTQTPSHQVTQMGQEVILRCVPISNHLYFYWYRQILGQKVEFLVSFYNNEISEKSEIFDDQFSVERPDGSNFTLKIRSTKLEDSAMYFCASYMNTEAFFGQGTRLTVV.

This rearrangement joins TRBV19 to TRBJ1-3, with D possibly TRBD1 on 5 matching bases. This CDR3 has 14 residues. Germline lookup yields CDR1 LNHDA and CDR2 SQIVND (reference sequence). V was pared by 8 bases and J by 2 bases, with 13 bases between. CDR3 nucleotides: TGTGCCAGTCAAGGCGGGGGAACTGGAAACACCATATATTTT. Protein: CASQGGGTGNTIYF.

This sequence joins TRBV28 and TRBJ2-3; 8 bases fit TRBD1. Germline CDR1 MDHEN, CDR2 SYDVKM. J was trimmed by 7 bases and V by 3 bases; bases with no gene match: 6. The CDR3 covers 14 residues. The CDR3 protein is CASSLSGGLNTQYF. CDR3 DNA sequence: TGTGCCAGCAGTTTGTCAGGGGGCTTAAATACGCAGTATTTT.

The J gene is TRBJ1-6, the V gene TRBV19, with a possible D match to TRBD1 (6 bases). The CDR3 runs to 13 residues. Between the trimmed V and J ends, which lost 6 bases and 9 bases, there was a span of 12 bases. Germline-derived CDR1 and CDR2 are LNHDA and SQIVND (reference sequence). Here the CDR3 reads CASREQGGSPLHF. The CDR3 DNA sequence: TGTGCCAGTAGAGAACAGGGTGGTTCACCCCTCCACTTT.

The chain uses TRBV9 and TRBJ2-1; no reliable D call. CDR1 and CDR2 from the germline V gene are SGDLS and YYNGEE. The CDR3 has 12 amino acids. Trimming stripped 5 bases from V and 5 bases from J, with 8 bases between. CDR3 coding DNA: TGTGCCAGCAGTGCACTGGACAATGAGCAGTTCTTC. Translated: CASSALDNEQFF.

The chain carries TRBV19 and TRBJ1-2, with TRBD1 identical over 7 bases. V shed 2 bases, J shed 6 bases, and the junction held 12 bases outside the gene matches. The CDR3 is made up of 16 amino acids. Germline CDR1 is LNHDA and CDR2 is SQIVND (reference sequence). DNA for the CDR3: TGTGCCAGTAGTATAATTGGCCAGGGGGAGTTCAATGGCTACACCTTC. Protein product: CASSIIGQGEFNGYTF.

The chain recombines TRBV4-2 with TRBJ1-2, with 7 nucleotides matching TRBD1. CDR1 and CDR2 from the germline V gene are LGHNA and YNFKEQ. After removal of 0 bases from V and 4 bases from J, the junction contained 8 bases not matched to a gene. The CDR3 extends over 16 amino acids. The CDR3 is CASSQDGGTGVYGYTF. The CDR3 DNA sequence: TGTGCCAGCAGCCAAGATGGGGGAACAGGGGTCTATGGCTACACCTTC.

This clone was found a few times. The chain links TRBV5-1 to TRBJ1-1, with D uncertain. Germline V lookup: CDR1 SGHRS, CDR2 YFSETQ. The CDR3 runs 13 residues. Trimming stripped 4 bases from V and 5 bases from J, with 12 bases between. The CDR3 is CASSPPEGTEAFF. For the CDR3, the DNA is TGCGCCAGCAGCCCCCCGGAGGGAACTGAAGCTTTCTTT.

The chain carries TRBV10-3 and TRBJ1-4, with D maybe TRBD1 (6 bases). Trimming took 6 bases from V and 6 from J, leaving 11 bases between them. CDR1 ENHRY and CDR2 SYGVKD come from the germline V gene. This CDR3 contains 13 residues. CDR3 nucleotides: TGTGCCATCAGAGCCTACAGGGATGAAAAACTGTTTTTT. This translates into CAIRAYRDEKLFF.